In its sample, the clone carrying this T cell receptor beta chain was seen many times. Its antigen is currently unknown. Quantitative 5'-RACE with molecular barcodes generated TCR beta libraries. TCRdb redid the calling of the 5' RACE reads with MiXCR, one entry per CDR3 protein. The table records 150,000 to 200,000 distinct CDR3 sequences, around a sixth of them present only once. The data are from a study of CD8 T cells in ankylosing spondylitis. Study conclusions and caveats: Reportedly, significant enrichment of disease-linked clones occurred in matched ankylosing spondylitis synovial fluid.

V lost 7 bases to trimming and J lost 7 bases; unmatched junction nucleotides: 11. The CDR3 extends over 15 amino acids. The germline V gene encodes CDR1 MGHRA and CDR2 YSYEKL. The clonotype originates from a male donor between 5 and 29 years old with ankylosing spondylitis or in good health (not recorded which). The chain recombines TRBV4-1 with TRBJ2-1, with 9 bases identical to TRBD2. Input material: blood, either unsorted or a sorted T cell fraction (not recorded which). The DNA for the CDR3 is TGCGCCAGCACCAGGACGGCGGGAGGGGTTAATGAGCAGTTCTTC. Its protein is CASTRTAGGVNEQFF.